Following are 19 T cell receptor beta chains from one sample sequenced in a study of CD8+CD57+ T cells in acquired aplastic anemia. Profiling that covered TCR beta VDJ and CDR3 relied on genomic DNA as its template. Each CDR3 protein is one row after TCRdb ran MiXCR on the reads. This sample has under 500,000 distinct CDR3 sequences, with less than 35% found just once. Patients picked for sequencing had shown CD8+CD57+ cell expansion detected by flow cytometry. Sequenced: sorted CD4+, CD8+, or CD8+CD57+ T cells (not recorded which) from PBMCs. These receptors were collected from a human donor with aplastic anemia.

This clonotype was detected only a few times. The chain carries TRBV10-3 and TRBJ1-1; D is uncertain. Germline loops: CDR1 ENHRY, CDR2 SYGVKD. This CDR3 spans 14 amino acids. Trimming removed 10 bases from V and 3 bases from J, with 18 bases in between. As DNA, the CDR3 is TGTGCCAGCAGCCCCGCGTGGTCCGACACTGAAGCTTTCTTT. Translated, it gives CASSPAWSDTEAFF.

As regards this clonotype: A read error is likely, as this CDR3 ends without the conserved phenylalanine or tryptophan. The J gene is TRBJ2-6, the V gene TRBV9, with TRBD1 as a possible D gene (6 bases). Germline-derived CDR1 and CDR2 are SGDLS and YYNGEE. The CDR3 runs to 18 residues. The ends were cut back, 5 bases at V and 4 bases at J, with 22 bases in the middle. The CDR3 reads CASSGRGHSQSGANVLTS. CDR3 coding DNA: TGTGCCAGCAGTGGTAGGGGACATTCCCAATCGGGGGCCAACGTCCTGACTTCC.

Regarding this clonotype: This may be a read error, as it is one base from a much larger clone. The CDR3 loop reads CASRTTGRYQPQHF. CDR3 in DNA: TGTGCCAGTAGGACGACAGGGAGATATCAGCCCCAGCATTTT. V and J are TRBV19 and TRBJ1-5; the match to TRBD1 covers 7 bases. CDR1 LNHDA and CDR2 SQIVND come from the germline V gene (reference sequence). This CDR3 contains 14 residues. V was pared by 6 bases and J by 5 bases, with 7 bases of the junction left unmatched.

The gene calls are TRBV5-1 and TRBJ2-3; D is unresolved. Trimming shortened V by 4 bases and J by 0 bases, and 9 bases separated the two germline ends. CDR1 is SGHRS, CDR2 YFSETQ, per germline. This CDR3 contains 14 residues. The CDR3 bases are TGCGCCAGCAGCGGCGACACAAGCACAGATACGCAGTATTTT. It codes for CASSGDTSTDTQYF.

This clonotype was seen a few times. This chain connects TRBV5-1 to TRBJ1-6, with no clear D. Germline V gene lookup returns CDR1 SGHRS and CDR2 YFSETQ. This CDR3 comprises 16 residues. V was shortened by 3 bases and J by 0 bases, with 10 bases between the two germline ends. CDR3 residues: CASSSWTTSYNSPLHF. The DNA of the CDR3 is TGCGCCAGCAGCTCGTGGACCACCTCCTATAATTCACCCCTCCACTTT.

This clonotype was recorded a few times. The rearrangement uses TRBV4-2 and TRBJ2-7, with a weak D call TRBD2 (6 bases). Per germline, CDR1 LGHNA and CDR2 YNFKEQ. The ends were cut back, 3 bases at V and 3 bases at J, with 12 bases in the middle. This CDR3 has 14 residues. In DNA, the CDR3 is TGTGCCAGCAGCCAGGGGGGATCGGGCTACGAGCAGTACTTC. Translating gives CASSQGGSGYEQYF.

The gene calls are TRBV7-2 and TRBJ1-4; no firm D call. The CDR3 loop spans 11 amino acids. The V end lost 5 bases, the J end lost 8 bases, and 6 bases lay between the germline ends. Germline CDR1 is SGHTA and CDR2 is FQGNSA. CDR3: CASSIGEKLFF. DNA of the CDR3: TGTGCCAGCAGCATTGGGGAAAAACTGTTTTTT.

The chain links TRBV10-3 to TRBJ2-3; 10 bases align to TRBD1. CDR3 size: 15 residues. V dropped 5 bases and J dropped 5; count of bases not matched to a gene: 7. From germline, CDR1 is ENHRY and CDR2 SYGVKD. The CDR3: CAISKRQGAGDTQYF. In DNA form, the CDR3 reads TGTGCCATCAGTAAACGACAGGGGGCGGGAGATACGCAGTATTTT.

On this clonotype: At one of its ends the junction is not consistent with the germline gene, which may arise from a read error. The chain employs TRBV4-2 and TRBJ2-5, with no clear D. Germline lookup yields CDR1 LGHNA and CDR2 YNFKEQ. The CDR3 length is 17 residues. The CDR3 loop is CAGSQVKVGNFQETQYF. CDR3 nucleotide sequence: TGTGCCGGCAGCCAAGTGAAAGTGGGCAATTTCCAAGAGACCCAGTACTTC.

This clonotype showed up many times. The chain links TRBV2 to TRBJ2-3; perhaps TRBD1 as D (8 bases). This CDR3 contains 16 residues. Germline loops: CDR1 SNHLY, CDR2 FYNNEI. V dropped 11 bases and J dropped 3 bases, with 24 bases sitting between them. CDR3 bases: TGTGCCGGGAGAACGGGAGGACAGGGCGGAACAGATACGCAGTATTTT. This translates into CAGRTGGQGGTDTQYF. The entire variable domain, with the rest obtained from reference TRBV2 and TRBJ2-3, is as follows: EPEVTQTPSHQVTQMGQEVILRCVPISNHLYFYWYRQILGQKVEFLVSFYNNEISEKSEIFDDQFSVERPDGSNFTLKIRSTKLEDSAMYFCAGRTGGQGGTDTQYFGPGTRLTVL.

This clonotype appeared many times. This sequence joins TRBV12-3 or TRBV12-4 and TRBJ1-6; 10 positions match TRBD1. V shed 4 bases, J shed 15 bases, and the junction held 6 bases outside the gene matches. The CDR3 has 13 amino acids. CDR3 DNA: TGTGCCAGCAGTTCGCGGGACAGGGGAATCCTCCACTTT. Translating it yields CASSSRDRGILHF.

This clonotype came up a few times. This chain links TRBV20-1 with TRBJ1-4; D gene uncertain. V lost 0 bases and J lost 13, with 15 bases in between. The CDR3 is 13 residues long. The V gene's germline CDR1 is DFQATT and CDR2 SNEGSKA (reference sequence). CDR3 DNA sequence: TGCAGTGCTAGAGATGGGCTCGTTCAACGACTGTTTTTT. Translated: CSARDGLVQRLFF.

This clonotype came up many times. The V gene is TRBV7-2, the J gene TRBJ1-2; no clear D. Trimming took off 5 bases at V and 8 bases at J, with 15 bases between the two ends. The CDR3 runs 13 residues. Germline loops: CDR1 SGHTA, CDR2 FQGNSA. The CDR3, as DNA: TGTGCCAGCAGCCCTCCGCCGGCTGAGGGCTACACCTTC. This encodes CASSPPPAEGYTF. Full variable domain (remainder filled in from reference TRBV7-2 and TRBJ1-2): GAGVSQSPSNKVTEKGKDVELRCDPISGHTALYWYRQSLGQGLEFLIYFQGNSAPDKSGLPSDRFSAERTGGSVSTLTIQRTQQEDSAVYLCASSPPPAEGYTFGSGTRLTVV.

Concerning this clonotype itself: A clone one base away is much larger, so this may be a read error. The chain recombines TRBV25-1 with TRBJ2-7; the match to TRBD2 covers 12 bases. This CDR3 is built from 18 residues. The germline V gene has CDR1 MGHDK and CDR2 SYGVNS. V was clipped by 2 bases and J by 7 bases; unmatched bases: 15. CDR3 in amino acids: CASSESGLAGSYGNEQYF. CDR3 DNA sequence: TGTGCCAGCAGTGAAAGTGGACTAGCGGGGAGCTATGGCAATGAGCAGTACTTC.

The table lists this clonotype with a few counts. This rearrangement joins TRBV30 to TRBJ1-1; unclear D gene. CDR1 and CDR2 (germline): GTSNPN, SVGIG (reference sequence). The CDR3 has 14 residues. V was trimmed by 2 bases and J by 1 base, leaving 11 bases between them. CDR3 region: CAWSLRAANTEAFF. CDR3 DNA sequence: TGTGCCTGGAGTCTCCGGGCGGCGAACACTGAAGCTTTCTTT.

The chain combines TRBV30 with TRBJ2-7; TRBD1 matches 9 bases. Per germline, CDR1 GTSNPN and CDR2 SVGIG (reference sequence). The CDR3 totals 14 residues. Trimming cost V 3 bases and J 2 bases; bases outside gene matches: 5. The CDR3 loop is CAWRGTGMTYEQYF. The CDR3 DNA is TGTGCCTGGAGAGGGACAGGGATGACCTACGAGCAGTACTTC.

This rearrangement joins TRBV15 to TRBJ2-2; D gene ambiguous. The germline V gene encodes CDR1 LNHNV and CDR2 YYDKDF (reference sequence). The CDR3 has 17 residues. V was trimmed by 0 bases and J by 6 bases, leaving 17 bases between them. The CDR3 bases are TGTGCCACCAGCAGAGACAAGGGATTTATGTGGGCCGGGGAGCTGTTTTTT. Its translation is CATSRDKGFMWAGELFF.

This chain uses TRBV19 with TRBJ1-2; the match to TRBD1 covers 9 bases. CDR1 is LNHDA and CDR2 is SQIVND in the germline V gene (reference sequence). The V gene end was trimmed by 7 bases and the J gene end by 12 bases; junction bases not matched to a gene: 12. The CDR3 spans 13 residues. In DNA form, the CDR3 reads TGTGCCAGTACCATGACAGGGGGGACTGGAAACACCTTC. Translated: CASTMTGGTGNTF.

This clonotype was seen more than once but under ten times. This chain connects TRBV4-2 to TRBJ2-3; TRBD2 matches at 14 bases. V gave up 1 base and J gave up 1 base; unmatched junction bases: 4. CDR3 length: 18 residues. Germline V CDR1 and CDR2: LGHNA, YNFKEQ. CDR3 in amino acids: CASSQGLAGGPGTDTQYF. In DNA, the CDR3 is TGTGCCAGCAGCCAAGGACTAGCGGGGGGGCCCGGCACAGATACGCAGTATTTT.